This TCR beta chain was captured in a study of cytomegalovirus exposure and HLA in healthy donors. Study-wide results and caveats: A later analysis showed TCR association rates differing by HLA locus, peaking at DRB1 and lowest at HLA-C. The majority of CMV-associated TCR beta chains were reported as apparently HLA-restricted in a later analysis.

Primers included in the PCR were 60 Vbeta and 13 Jbeta primers. Per the authors' pipeline: It was a later analysis that counted roughly 79 million unique TCR beta chains, of which some 9.9 million were shared. The table came from immunoSEQ multiplex PCR; TCRdb's copy has only in-frame clones and leaves some out. D and trimming were read from the DNA, whereas the V and J calls and clone size are those reported in that table. Reported are fewer than 95,000 clones; the ten largest clones contain 5%. Of note for this clone: Its cognate antigen is unknown.

The CDR3 extends over 15 amino acids. The germline V gene has CDR1 SGHNT and CDR2 YENEEA. J was trimmed by 4 bases and V by 4 bases; bases with no gene match: 5. The sequenced material came from PBMCs. The TCR comes from a woman between 40 and 50 years old in good health and CMV-seropositive. The V and J genes are TRBV11-3 and TRBJ2-5, with TRBD2 matching 11 bases. The CDR3 sequence: CASSYGTSGSETQYF. The DNA of the CDR3 is TGTGCCAGCAGCTACGGGACTAGCGGATCAGAGACCCAGTACTTC.